A selection of T cell receptor beta chains follows, all from one sample in a study of T cells in Graves' hyperthyroidism and ophthalmopathy. TCRdb processed the multiplex PCR reads anew with MiXCR; each CDR3 protein has one entry. The sample contains about 320,000 distinct CDR3 sequences, 16% of which appear only once. The sequenced sample consisted of blood. All receptors derive from a man under 40 with Graves' hyperthyroidism. Each CDR3 is given with its conserved first and last residue. D genes are given only for firm matches. A row's size may be missing; if present it is once, few, many or a size class.

clone_size d_call j_call v_call cdr3_nt cdr3_aa
- - TRBJ2-3 TRBV9 TGTGCCAGCAGCGTGAGTCCTGAAACAGATACGCAGTATTTT CASSVSPETDTQYF
many TRBD2 TRBJ2-1 TRBV28 TGTGCCAGCAGTATTTTTGGGAGCGGGAGTCTATATGAGCAGTTCTTC CASSIFGSGSLYEQFF
many - TRBJ2-5 TRBV7-2 TGTGCCAGCAGCTTATCAACGTATATCCAAGAGACCCAGTACTTC CASSLSTYIQETQYF
many - TRBJ1-1 TRBV30 TGTGCCTGGAGTGTACGAGAAGACGCTTTCTTT CAWSVREDAFF
- TRBD2 TRBJ2-1 TRBV4-1 TGCGCCAGCAGCAAGACTAGCGGGGACAATGAGCAGTTCTTC CASSKTSGDNEQFF
few - TRBJ2-2 TRBV6-2/TRBV6-3 TGTGCCAGCAGTTACTATTCAGGGAGTGTGGCCGGGGAGCTGTTTTTT CASSYYSGSVAGELFF
many TRBD2 TRBJ2-5 TRBV7-3 TGTGCCAGCAGCTTAAATGGGAGGGAAGAGACCCAGTACTTC CASSLNGREETQYF
few TRBD2 TRBJ2-1 TRBV7-3 TGTGCCAGCAGCTTCGGGGGAGGGTATGAGCAGTTCTTC CASSFGGGYEQFF
many TRBD2 TRBJ2-7 TRBV7-6 TGTGCCAGCAGCCGTAGCGGGAGGGCCATGCAGCAGTACTTC CASSRSGRAMQQYF
few - TRBJ2-5 TRBV28 TGTGCCAGCAGTTTTATGACGGGAGTAGGGGAGACCCAGTACTTC CASSFMTGVGETQYF
- - TRBJ1-2 TRBV5-1 TGCGCCAGCAGCACATATCTACAGGGAGGGGAAGGCTACACCTTC CASSTYLQGGEGYTF
- - TRBJ1-3 TRBV5-1 TGCGCCAGCAGAATCCGGGCGTCGGAAGACACCATATATTTT CASRIRASEDTIYF
many - TRBJ1-6 TRBV12-3/TRBV12-4 TGTGCCAGCAGTACGGACGGAATTTCACCCCTCCACTTT CASSTDGISPLHF
many - TRBJ2-1 TRBV18 TGTGCCAGCTCACCCTTTTCCGGGGGCGAGGTCAATGAGCAGTTCTTC CASSPFSGGEVNEQFF
few TRBD2 TRBJ2-7 TRBV9 TGTGCCAGCAGCGTAGTCCCAAGCGGGAGGGCCGGGGAGCAGTACTTC CASSVVPSGRAGEQYF
many TRBD2 TRBJ2-3 TRBV27 TGTGCCAGCAGTCCCCGACTAGCGGGTTCCACAGATACGCAGTATTTT CASSPRLAGSTDTQYF
many - TRBJ2-5 TRBV7-3 TGTGCCAGCAGCGCCGGGTCAACGGAGACCCAGTACTTC CASSAGSTETQYF
- - TRBJ1-5 TRBV11-2 TGTGCCAGCAGTGAAAGATCTCTCAATCAGCCCCAGCATTTT CASSERSLNQPQHF
- TRBD2 TRBJ2-1 TRBV11-2 TGTGCCAGCAGCCCCCGGACTAGCGCCGGTGAGCAGTTCTTC CASSPRTSAGEQFF
many TRBD1 TRBJ1-1 TRBV7-9 TGTGCCAGCAGCCTGGGACAGGGTGAAGCTTTCTTT CASSLGQGEAFF
- - TRBJ1-2 TRBV6-1 TGTGCCGGCGGGGGTCGGGGGGCCCCTAACTATGGCTACACCTTC CAGGGRGAPNYGYTF
- - TRBJ2-4 TRBV5-6 TGTGCCAGCAGCTTCCTGGGGCTGGACAAAAACATTCAGTACTTC CASSFLGLDKNIQYF
- - TRBJ1-1 TRBV18 TGTGCCAGCTCACCCGACAGAGCCTACACTGAAGCTTTCTTT CASSPDRAYTEAFF
- - TRBJ1-2 TRBV12-3/TRBV12-4 TGTGCCAGCAGTCAAAGGGGTGGCTACACCTTC CASSQRGGYTF
many TRBD2 TRBJ2-1 TRBV18 TGTGCCAGCTCACCACCGGGACTAGCGGGAGCAAATGAGCAGTTCTTC CASSPPGLAGANEQFF
many - TRBJ2-7 TRBV29-1 TGCAGCGCTACCCGGACTTCCTACGAGCAGTACTTC CSATRTSYEQYF
- - TRBJ2-1 TRBV29-1 TGCAGCACCAAATCCCGGATTTGGGGGAGCGATGAGCAGTTCTTC CSTKSRIWGSDEQFF
few TRBD2 TRBJ2-3 TRBV28 TGTGCCAGCAGTTTTGGACTAGCGGGAGGGCCTGTCACAGATACGCAGTATTTT CASSFGLAGGPVTDTQYF
- TRBD2 TRBJ2-7 TRBV5-1 TGCGCCAGCAGCAAGATTGCCTCGGCTAGCGGCTACGAGCAGTACTTC CASSKIASASGYEQYF
- TRBD1 TRBJ2-5 TRBV7-2 TGTGCCAGCAGATTTGACAGGGCGCACGAGACCCGGTACTTC CASRFDRAHETRYF
- TRBD1 TRBJ2-3 TRBV10-3 TGTGCCACCTCGGGACAGGACACAGATACGCAGTATTTT CATSGQDTDTQYF
many - TRBJ2-7 TRBV13 TGTGCCAGCAGCTCAACCTCGGAGGCCAGGGAGCAGTACTTC CASSSTSEAREQYF
many - TRBJ2-5 TRBV5-1 TGCGCCAGCAGCTTACTAGGGTCCCAAGAGACCCAGTACTTC CASSLLGSQETQYF
- TRBD2 TRBJ2-1 TRBV7-9 TGTGCCAGCAGCTTAGTGGGGACTAGCGGAACGTACAATGAGCAGTTCTTC CASSLVGTSGTYNEQFF
many - TRBJ2-3 TRBV20-1 TGCAGTGCTAGAGATTCTGCAGCTTGGAGGGCCGGGAAAGATACGCAGTATTTT CSARDSAAWRAGKDTQYF
many TRBD1 TRBJ2-5 TRBV6-1 TGTGCCAGCAGCCTCGGGACAGGGGCAGAGACCCAGTACTTC CASSLGTGAETQYF
many TRBD1 TRBJ1-1 TRBV6-1 TGTGCCGGACAGGGGGACGGGTACACTGAAGCTTTCTTT CAGQGDGYTEAFF
- TRBD2 TRBJ2-7 TRBV29-1 TGCAGCGTTCAATTGGGGGGGATCTCCTACGAGCAGTACTTC CSVQLGGISYEQYF
few TRBD1 TRBJ2-3 TRBV20-1 TGCAGTGCTAGAGATCGGACAGGGCCCACAGATACGCAGTATTTT CSARDRTGPTDTQYF
many TRBD2 TRBJ2-2 TRBV3-1 TGTGCCAGCAGCCAAGAAAGCCGACTAGCTGGAAACACCGGGGAGCTGTTTTTT CASSQESRLAGNTGELFF
- - TRBJ1-3 TRBV19 TGTGCCAGTAGTATCCGCGACAGCCCCTCTGGAAACACCATATATTTT CASSIRDSPSGNTIYF
few - TRBJ1-1 TRBV4-1 TGCGCCAGCAGCCAAGATCCGGACGCTGAAGCTTTCTTT CASSQDPDAEAFF
few - TRBJ1-5 TRBV12-3/TRBV12-4 TGTGCCAGCAGCGGTGACGGAGGCAATCAGCCCCAGCATTTT CASSGDGGNQPQHF
many - TRBJ1-3 TRBV18 TGTGCCAGCTCACCACTTACAGGAACGGGAGGAAACACCATATATTTT CASSPLTGTGGNTIYF
few TRBD2 TRBJ2-1 TRBV6-4 TGTGCCAGCAAGGTAGCGGGAGATGTCAATGAGCAGTTCTTC CASKVAGDVNEQFF
many TRBD1 TRBJ2-7 TRBV20-1 TGCAGTGCCGGTGGACAGGGAGGTTTGGGTCACGAGCAGTACTTC CSAGGQGGLGHEQYF
few - TRBJ2-6 TRBV20-1 TGCAGTGCTAGAGGTCTGGTCTCTGGGGCCAACGTCCTGACTTTC CSARGLVSGANVLTF
many TRBD2 TRBJ2-3 TRBV24-1 TGTGCCACCCGAACCGGGACTAGCGGGACAGATACGCAGTATTTT CATRTGTSGTDTQYF
few - TRBJ2-7 TRBV5-1 TGCGCCAGCAGCCGGGACGGAGCCTACGAGCAGTACTTC CASSRDGAYEQYF
- - TRBJ2-3 TRBV10-2 TGCGCCAGCAGTGAGTGGTGGGGAGATACGCAGTATTTT CASSEWWGDTQYF
many TRBD1 TRBJ2-7 TRBV11-2 TGTGCCAGCACCCCTGCCAGGGACAGGGGGTCCCGGGAGCAGTACTTC CASTPARDRGSREQYF
- TRBD2 TRBJ2-1 TRBV24-1 TGTGCCACCAGTGGGGCGGGAGGTTACAATGAGCAGTTCTTC CATSGAGGYNEQFF
many TRBD1 TRBJ1-3 TRBV20-1 TGCAGTGCTAGGGACAGGGTCTCTGGAAACACCATATATTTT CSARDRVSGNTIYF
few - TRBJ1-4 TRBV7-8 TGTGCCAGCAGCTTAGCGCGGGGCCGAGGGGGTGAAAAACTGTTTTTT CASSLARGRGGEKLFF
- TRBD1 TRBJ1-3 TRBV12-3/TRBV12-4 TGTGCCAGCAGTTTTGAGGGACAGGCCAGGTCCGGCACCATATATTTT CASSFEGQARSGTIYF
many - TRBJ2-1 TRBV11-2 TGTGCCAGCAGCTTAACATTGGGACTTTACAATGAGCAGTTCTTC CASSLTLGLYNEQFF
few - TRBJ2-3 TRBV29-1 TGCAGCGCCGACACCATAACAGGGGATACGCAGTATTTT CSADTITGDTQYF